This T cell receptor (beta chain) was retrieved from a study of blood T cell repertoires in COVID-19. V was pared by 6 bases and J by 3 bases, with 2 bases of the junction left unmatched. The CDR3 has 13 amino acids. In the original analysis: Amplification from reference gene primers served as the basis for estimated nucleated cell counts. Clones were read by immunoSEQ multiplex PCR, and TCRdb kept only the in-frame ones, dropping some. That table is the source of V, J and clone size, and D and trimming were worked out from the DNA. The table has fewer than 85,000 clones, roughly 89% seen once. The material sequenced was peripheral blood. This receptor was identified in a man aged 60 to 75 with acute or convalescent COVID-19. The chain employs TRBV12-3 or TRBV12-4 and TRBJ1-1; 9 nucleotides line up with TRBD1. The CDR3 nucleotides are TGTGCCAGCAGGGGACAGGGAGACACTGAAGCTTTCTTT. It encodes CASRGQGDTEAFF.